This T cell receptor (beta chain) was captured by sequencing in a study of T cell responses to AZD1222 COVID-19 vaccine. Libraries were prepared by immunoSEQ multiplex PCR; TCRdb keeps only in-frame clonotypes and omits some of them. The table has approximately 140,000 clones, less than 95% seen once. Points on this clone: Its target is unknown.

J lost 1 base, V lost 2 bases, and 2 bases had no gene match. Germline CDR1 reads SGHRS; CDR2 reads YFSETQ. The CDR3 is 15 amino acids. The study, taken as a whole, reports: The study found vaccine-associated CD4 TCRs spanning spike, dominant at 160-218 and 743-854.

The receptor was derived from an adult who received the MenACWY meningococcal vaccine as a control. Material: peripheral blood, obtained 28 days after the second dose of the MenACWY control vaccine. This chain links TRBV5-1 with TRBJ2-1; 8 bases map to TRBD2. The CDR3 is CASSFAGGSYNEQFF. Here the CDR3 DNA reads TGCGCCAGCAGCTTCGCGGGGGGTTCCTACAATGAGCAGTTCTTC.